A single sample is the source of the 18 T cell receptor beta chains below, sequenced in a study of Ad26.COV2.S vaccination and SARS-CoV-2 variants. Sequencing used immunoSEQ multiplex PCR; TCRdb keeps in-frame clones, though not all of them. The sample has approximately 400,000 clones, 70% to 90% seen once. The treatment was: around 19 received Ad26.COV2.S at low or high dose, single or two shots; 5 received placebo; per-sample allocation not given. Collection of the samples took place on day 63 after the first injection of vaccine or placebo. The sample consisted of peripheral blood, taken in a trial of Ad26.COV2.S vaccine versus placebo. These receptors were obtained from a person between 18 and 59 years old who received the Ad26.COV2.S COVID-19 vaccine or a placebo.

This chain connects TRBV11-2 to TRBJ2-7; the D is unclear. The ends were cut back, 2 bases at V and 0 bases at J, with 8 bases in the middle. The CDR3 totals 14 residues. Germline CDR1 is SGHAT and CDR2 is FQNNGV. In DNA, the CDR3 is TGTGCCAGCAGCTTAATGGTCAGCTCCTACGAGCAGTACTTC. Protein product: CASSLMVSSYEQYF.

CDR3 coding DNA: TGTGCCAGCAGCTTACAGCGTGGAGAGACCCAGTACTTC. Its protein is CASSLQRGETQYF. The J gene is TRBJ2-5, the V gene TRBV7-2; D ambiguous. CDR3 length: 13 amino acids. Trimming cost V 2 bases and J 4 bases, with 8 bases left between them. Per the germline V gene, CDR1 is SGHTA and CDR2 is FQGNSA.

This clone was observed a single time. This chain connects TRBV20-1 to TRBJ2-1; 9 positions match TRBD2. CDR3 size: 22 residues. The V gene's germline CDR1 is DFQATT and CDR2 SNEGSKA (reference sequence). Trimming at V came to 3 bases and at J to 3 bases, leaving 27 bases not matched to a gene. The CDR3 loop is CSASIKKVTSGEFRKFYNEQFF. The CDR3 DNA is TGCAGTGCTAGTATTAAAAAGGTGACTAGCGGAGAATTTAGGAAGTTCTACAATGAGCAGTTCTTC.

This chain uses TRBV14 with TRBJ2-1; TRBD2 matches 8 bases. This CDR3 is built from 17 residues. The J segment lost 2 bases and the V segment lost 0 bases, leaving 6 bases of the junction unmatched. Germline CDR1 reads SGHDN; CDR2 reads FVKESK. CDR3 in DNA: TGTGCCAGCAGCCAAGATAATCGCGGGGGGCCCTACAATGAGCAGTTCTTC. This translates into CASSQDNRGGPYNEQFF. The whole variable domain, filled in from reference TRBV14 and TRBJ2-1, reads EAGVTQFPSHSVIEKGQTVTLRCDPISGHDNLYWYRRVMGKEIKFLLHFVKESKQDESGMPNNRFLAERTGGTYSTLKVQPAELEDSGVYFCASSQDNRGGPYNEQFFGPGTRLTVL.

The CDR3 region has the DNA TGCGCCAGCAGCACTAGACAGACCCGCACAGATACGCAGTATTTT. It encodes CASSTRQTRTDTQYF. V usage is TRBV5-1 and J usage is TRBJ2-3, with D perhaps being TRBD1 or TRBD2 (5 bases each). With 4 bases removed from V and 1 base from J, the gap between germline ends came to 13 bases. The CDR3 covers 15 residues. Germline V gene sequence: CDR1 SGHRS, CDR2 YFSETQ. Looking up the rest from reference TRBV5-1 and TRBJ2-3 gives the full variable domain: KAGVTQTPRYLIKTRGQQVTLSCSPISGHRSVSWYQQTPGQGLQFLFEYFSETQRNKGNFPGRFSGRQFSNSRSEMNVSTLELGDSALYLCASSTRQTRTDTQYFGPGTRLTVL.

The chain couples TRBV7-8 to TRBJ1-4; TRBD1 agrees at 7 bases. The length of the CDR3 is 17 residues. The germline V gene encodes CDR1 SGHVS and CDR2 FQNEAQ. V lost 5 bases and J lost 7; bases outside the gene matches: 16. CDR3 loop: CASSPRDSLRAAEKLFF. The CDR3, as DNA: TGTGCCAGCAGCCCCCGGGACAGTTTGAGGGCCGCTGAAAAACTGTTTTTT.

J is TRBJ2-5 and V is TRBV30; possibly TRBD1 or TRBD2 for D (5 bases each). CDR3 length equals 17 residues. The V and J ends lost 3 bases and 0 bases respectively, with 20 bases between them. CDR1 and CDR2 from the germline V gene are GTSNPN and SVGIG (reference sequence). As DNA, the CDR3 is TGTGCCTGGAGCGAATCGGGGCCAGGGACGTACCAAGAGACCCAGTACTTC. Translation gives CAWSESGPGTYQETQYF.

The sample holds a few counts of this clone. The V call is TRBV6-5, the J call TRBJ1-5, with D hard to call. Trimming removed 10 bases at V and 4 bases at J, with 14 bases between. Germline V gives CDR1 MNHEY, CDR2 SVGAGI. This CDR3 comprises 13 residues. The DNA of the CDR3 is TGTGCCACCAAGATTCGGGAAAATCAGCCCCAGCATTTT. Translating gives CATKIRENQPQHF.

The J gene is TRBJ2-2, the V gene TRBV29-1; D is possibly TRBD1 (5 bases). The CDR3 extends over 13 amino acids. CDR1 is SQVTM, CDR2 ANQGSEA, per germline. V gave up 4 bases and J gave up 7 bases, with 13 bases separating them. The CDR3 reads CSVGTLQDGELFF. In DNA, the CDR3 is TGCAGCGTTGGGACACTTCAGGACGGGGAGCTGTTTTTT.

With regard to this clone: One base away lies a much larger clone, so this may be a sequencing read error. This chain uses TRBV27 with TRBJ2-7, with 13 bases that match TRBD2. Trimming removed 5 bases from V and 2 bases from J; junction bases left unmatched: 3. CDR1 MNHEY and CDR2 SMNVEV come from the germline V gene (reference sequence). The CDR3 contains 15 residues. CDR3 sequence reads: CASSKLAGGPYEQYF. Written as DNA, the CDR3 is TGTGCCAGCAGTAAACTAGCGGGAGGGCCCTACGAGCAGTACTTC.

This rearrangement joins TRBV14 to TRBJ2-5, with 9 bases identical to TRBD2. This CDR3 contains 16 residues. Losses at the gene ends were 3 bases for V and 5 bases for J; bases not matched to a gene: 10. Germline CDR1 is SGHDN and CDR2 is FVKESK. The CDR3 DNA reads as TGTGCCAGCAGCCAGATGGGTAGCGGGAGTTGGGAGACCCAGTACTTC. Its translation: CASSQMGSGSWETQYF.

The rearrangement uses TRBV6-5 and TRBJ2-3; 10 bases are a match to TRBD1. V was clipped by 6 bases and J by 6 bases; unmatched bases: 9. This CDR3 contains 15 residues. Germline values: CDR1 MNHEY, CDR2 SVGAGI. The CDR3 loop reads CASRTTGGNSDTQYF. The CDR3, as DNA: TGTGCCAGCAGAACGACAGGGGGCAATTCGGATACGCAGTATTTT.

The chain is built from TRBV4-3 and TRBJ1-2, with D uncertain. In germline, CDR1 is LGHNA, CDR2 YSLEER. V was trimmed by 1 base and J by 8 bases, leaving 14 bases between them. The CDR3 runs to 14 residues. CDR3 bases: TGCGCCAGCAGCCAAGGCCTTCTCGGTCGGGGCTACACCTTC. It specifies CASSQGLLGRGYTF.

The sample holds one count of this clone. J is TRBJ1-1 and V is TRBV2, with unresolved D. Germline V CDR1 and CDR2: SNHLY, FYNNEI. V shed 2 bases and J shed 5 bases, with 12 bases lying between them. This CDR3 comprises 14 residues. The CDR3 sequence: CASSEYFGRTEAFF. The CDR3 bases are TGTGCCAGCAGTGAATATTTCGGAAGAACTGAAGCTTTCTTT.

This clone was picked up a small number of times. The V and J genes are TRBV4-3 and TRBJ2-1; 10 bases align to TRBD2. CDR1 and CDR2 (germline): LGHNA, YSLEER. V lost 0 bases and J lost 0; bases outside the gene matches: 5. The CDR3 runs 18 residues. CDR3 amino acids: CASSQDGASGSSYNEQFF. For the CDR3, the DNA is TGCGCCAGCAGCCAAGATGGGGCTAGCGGGAGCTCCTACAATGAGCAGTTCTTC.

In its sample, this clone was seen once. The CDR3 protein is CASSPFGGSYNEQFF. CDR3 DNA sequence: TGTGCCAGCAGCCCTTTCGGGGGCTCCTACAATGAGCAGTTCTTC. The chain joins TRBV13 to TRBJ2-1; the D gene is possibly TRBD2 (6 bases). The V end was cut by 5 bases, the J end by 0 bases, with 11 bases between. CDR1 and CDR2 (germline): PRHDT, FYEKMQ (reference sequence). There are 15 residues in the CDR3.

The chain links TRBV5-1 to TRBJ1-1, with 9 bases aligning to TRBD1. CDR3 size: 16 residues. The V gene's germline CDR1 is SGHRS and CDR2 YFSETQ. V shed 4 bases, J shed 0 bases, and the junction held 7 bases outside the gene matches. CDR3 region: CASSPSRDRVNTEAFF. CDR3 bases: TGCGCCAGCAGCCCGTCCCGGGACAGGGTGAACACTGAAGCTTTCTTT.

This sequence joins TRBV5-6 and TRBJ1-6; D call uncertain. This CDR3 spans 14 amino acids. Germline CDR1 is SGHDT and CDR2 is YYEEEE. V was pared by 0 bases and J by 14 bases, with 15 bases between. The CDR3 sequence is CASSLAGAASTLHF. The CDR3 nucleotides are TGTGCCAGCAGCTTGGCCGGTGCCGCATCGACCCTCCACTTT.